Sequencing of this T cell receptor beta chain was carried out in a study of blood T cell repertoires in COVID-19. Deletions cut 0 bases from V and 11 bases from J, with 22 bases between. Germline V gene lookup returns CDR1 LNHDA and CDR2 SQIVND (reference sequence). This CDR3 comprises 16 residues. Clones were sequenced by immunoSEQ multiplex PCR, and TCRdb holds only the in-frame ones, with some missing. The table shows roughly 50,000 clones, with around four fifths occurring only once. This clone was seen once. The TCR sequence derives from a woman aged 55-75 years with acute or convalescent COVID-19. This chain uses TRBV19 with TRBJ1-1; D gene ambiguous. The sample consisted of peripheral blood. CDR3 bases: TGTGCCAGTAGTATAGAACATAAGCGGCAGGCGGTCCGTGCTTTCTTT. It is translated as CASSIEHKRQAVRAFF.